The next 20 T cell receptor beta chains were all read from a single sample in a study of human T cells and chemical hapten exposure. TCRdb called the RACE reads again in MiXCR, with one record for every CDR3 protein. The table lists 35,000 to 50,000 distinct CDR3 sequences, approximately 13% of them singletons. Time point given: pre-sensitization, week 0. Described treatment: therapeutic diphenylcyclopropenone sensitization with weekly scalp DPC. The sample here was whole blood, taken in connection with sensitization to the hapten diphenylcyclopropenone (DPC). These receptors all come from a woman aged 30 to 39 with alopecia areata. Some clones in this sample may be carry-over from other donors' samples.

In its sample, this clonotype was seen many times. The CDR3 loop is CASSYGQGRYNEAFF. DNA for the CDR3: TGTGCCAGCAGTTACGGACAGGGGCGCTACAATGAAGCTTTCTTT. The chain uses TRBV6-6 and TRBJ1-1; 9 positions match TRBD1. Trimming cost V 2 bases and J 7 bases; bases outside gene matches: 8. Germline V CDR1 and CDR2: MNHNY, SVGAGI (reference sequence). The CDR3 length is 15 residues.

The table lists this clonotype with a few counts. The J gene is TRBJ2-7, the V gene TRBV3-1, with D perhaps matching TRBD1 (6 bases). Germline-derived CDR1 and CDR2 are LGHDT and YNNKEL (reference sequence). The CDR3 runs to 14 residues. V was trimmed by 3 bases and J by 5 bases, leaving 14 bases between them. Written as DNA, the CDR3 is TGTGCCAGCAGCCAGGACACAGGGTTCCACGAGCAGTACTTC. Protein: CASSQDTGFHEQYF.

This clonotype occurred many times. This chain joins TRBV27 and TRBJ2-1, with 10 bases fitting TRBD2. With V trimmed by 5 bases and J by 9 bases, 22 bases remained unmatched. CDR3 length: 19 amino acids. Germline lookup yields CDR1 MNHEY and CDR2 SMNVEV (reference sequence). The CDR3 loop reads CASSRSGTSVLWDNAEQFF. Written as DNA, the CDR3 is TGTGCCAGCAGTCGATCCGGGACTAGCGTTTTATGGGACAATGCTGAGCAGTTCTTC.

In this sample, this clonotype turned up many times. The gene calls are TRBV6-5 and TRBJ1-6; D may be TRBD1 (5 bases). Looked up from germline, CDR1 is MNHEY and CDR2 is SVGAGI. Trimming cost V 5 bases and J 10 bases, with 12 bases left between them. The CDR3 has 13 amino acids. The CDR3 DNA sequence: TGTGCCAGCAGTACGGGGCCCCTATCACCCCTCCACTTT. This gives the protein CASSTGPLSPLHF.

This clonotype came up many times. J is TRBJ1-4 and V is TRBV4-2; TRBD1 might be the D (5 bases). Between the trimmed V and J ends, which lost 4 bases and 8 bases, there was a span of 17 bases. The CDR3 length is 15 residues. Germline V gene lookup returns CDR1 LGHNA and CDR2 YNFKEQ. The CDR3 spells CASSPGGDLEEKLFF. CDR3 nucleotides: TGTGCCAGCAGCCCCGGGGGGGATCTTGAAGAAAAACTGTTTTTT.

This chain connects TRBV25-1 to TRBJ1-1, with TRBD1 identical over 8 bases. J lost 7 bases, V lost 4 bases, and 8 bases had no gene match. The germline V gene has CDR1 MGHDK and CDR2 SYGVNS. There are 14 residues in the CDR3. CDR3: CASSARTGYGEAFF. In DNA form, the CDR3 reads TGTGCCAGCAGTGCCCGGACAGGGTACGGTGAAGCTTTCTTT.

This clonotype has ten or more counts. The chain combines TRBV2 with TRBJ2-5, with D maybe TRBD1 (5 bases). The CDR3 runs 13 residues. Trimming took off 10 bases at V and 1 base at J, with 13 bases between the two ends. Germline V gives CDR1 SNHLY, CDR2 FYNNEI. This CDR3 is CATGQGRQETQYF. CDR3 nucleotide sequence: TGTGCCACCGGGCAGGGCCGCCAAGAGACCCAGTACTTC.

The rearrangement links TRBV20-1 to TRBJ2-3; tentative D call: TRBD1 (7 bases). Germline V gene sequence: CDR1 DFQATT, CDR2 SNEGSKA (reference sequence). Trimming left V 5 bases short and J 7 bases short, with 16 bases between. CDR3 length equals 13 residues. The CDR3, as DNA: TGCAGTGCTCGTGGAGGGGGCGTTTATACGCAGTATTTT. As protein: CSARGGGVYTQYF.

There are many counts of this clonotype. The genes are TRBV11-2 and TRBJ2-1; D gene unclear. V lost 1 base, J lost 7 bases, and 8 bases lay in between. Germline assignment: CDR1 SGHAT and CDR2 FQNNGV. The CDR3 is made up of 13 amino acids. The CDR3 nucleotides read TGTGCCAGCAGCTTAGCCACCCTAAATGAGCAGTTCTTC. Protein product: CASSLATLNEQFF.

Many counts were recorded for this clonotype. The genes are TRBV5-8 and TRBJ2-1, with 12 bases matching TRBD2. This CDR3 contains 16 residues. V was pared by 5 bases and J by 0 bases, with 3 bases of the junction left unmatched. The V gene's germline CDR1 is SGHTS and CDR2 YDEGEE. CDR3: CASRKTSGSSYNEQFF. CDR3 DNA: TGTGCCAGCAGGAAGACTAGCGGGAGCTCCTACAATGAGCAGTTCTTC.

This clonotype was observed a handful of times. The rearrangement links TRBV28 to TRBJ2-7; TRBD1 matches 8 bases. J was trimmed by 6 bases and V by 6 bases; bases with no gene match: 16. The CDR3 consists of 16 residues. CDR1 is MDHEN, CDR2 SYDVKM, per germline. The CDR3 region has the DNA TGTGCCAGCAGCAATGCGGACAGGGTGCCAGTTCGCGAGCAGTACTTC. Its protein product is CASSNADRVPVREQYF.

This clonotype was picked up many times. This chain joins TRBV5-6 and TRBJ2-1, with TRBD2 matching 14 bases. The junction had 4 bases not matched to a gene; V was cut back by 2 bases and J by 9 bases. Germline V gene data show CDR1 as SGHDT and CDR2 as YYEEEE. CDR3 length: 15 residues. The CDR3 sequence: CASSLGLAGGGEQFF. Written as DNA, the CDR3 is TGTGCCAGCAGCTTAGGACTAGCGGGAGGAGGTGAGCAGTTCTTC.

The chain recombines TRBV11-2 with TRBJ1-2; tentative D call: TRBD1 (6 bases). Per germline, CDR1 SGHAT and CDR2 FQNNGV. V gave up 0 bases and J gave up 5 bases, with 13 bases separating them. The CDR3 sequence is 15 residues long. CDR3: CASSLEPGTPYGYTF. The CDR3 DNA reads as TGTGCCAGCAGCTTAGAACCTGGGACACCGTATGGCTACACCTTC.

The CDR3 DNA reads as TGTGCCAGCAGCCAAAGGGACCGAAGCAATGAGCAGTTCTTC. As protein: CASSQRDRSNEQFF. J is TRBJ2-1 and V is TRBV14; either TRBD1 or TRBD2 may fit D (5 bases each). Trimming shortened V by 2 bases and J by 6 bases, and 11 bases separated the two germline ends. CDR1 is SGHDN and CDR2 is FVKESK in the germline V gene. This CDR3 is 14 amino acids long.

This clonotype was found many times. The chain uses TRBV4-1 and TRBJ2-1, with TRBD2 matching 8 bases. Per germline, CDR1 MGHRA and CDR2 YSYEKL. The ends lost 1 base at V and 7 bases at J; junction bases unmatched: 9. The CDR3 spans 16 residues. The CDR3 DNA sequence: TGCGCCAGCAGCCAAGTCGGGACTAGGGGATTAAATGAGCAGTTCTTC. The encoded protein is CASSQVGTRGLNEQFF.

Note on this clonotype: With a much larger clone just one base away, this may be a read error. It is likely a read error, because the conserved phenylalanine at the end of the CDR3 is missing. V and J are TRBV7-3 and TRBJ1-1, with D unclear. The CDR3 is made up of 16 amino acids. Trimming removed 2 bases from V and 1 base from J, with 14 bases in between. The V gene's germline CDR1 is SGHTA and CDR2 FQGTGA. CDR3 residues: CASSLLSAGSNTEAFY. The CDR3 coding sequence is TGTGCCAGCAGCTTACTCTCCGCGGGATCGAACACTGAAGCTTTCTAT.

This clonotype appeared many times. The rearrangement links TRBV12-3 or TRBV12-4 to TRBJ1-6, with D hard to call. This CDR3 is 15 amino acids long. V was trimmed by 9 bases and J by 0 bases, leaving 12 bases between them. Here the CDR3 DNA reads TGTGCCAGTCTCCAGAGGAGCTCCTATAATTCACCCCTCCACTTT. It is translated as CASLQRSSYNSPLHF.

As for this clonotype: A read error is possible here, since a much larger clone lies one base away. CDR3 DNA: TGTGCCAGCAGCACCTATTCTCGCGGTAGCACAGATACGCAGTATTTT. Protein product: CASSTYSRGSTDTQYF. The chain combines TRBV9 with TRBJ2-3; D ambiguous. Germline CDR1 reads SGDLS; CDR2 reads YYNGEE. The CDR3 consists of 16 residues. V was shortened by 4 bases and J by 0 bases, with 15 bases between the two germline ends.

This clonotype has a count of ten or more. The chain couples TRBV2 to TRBJ2-7, with 7 positions matching TRBD1. J was trimmed by 0 bases and V by 6 bases; bases with no gene match: 8. The CDR3 is made up of 15 amino acids. Germline-derived CDR1 and CDR2 are SNHLY and FYNNEI. The CDR3 DNA follows: TGTGCCAGCAGCCTACTCCGGGACAGCTCCTACGAGCAGTACTTC. Translating gives CASSLLRDSSYEQYF.

The chain employs TRBV7-2 and TRBJ1-5; a possible D gene is TRBD1 (5 bases). In germline, CDR1 is SGHTA, CDR2 FQGNSA. CDR3 length: 15 residues. The V end was cut by 2 bases, the J end by 3 bases, with 11 bases between. CDR3 loop: CASSLQGTTNQPQHF. The DNA for the CDR3 is TGTGCCAGCAGCTTACAGGGCACTACCAATCAGCCCCAGCATTTT.